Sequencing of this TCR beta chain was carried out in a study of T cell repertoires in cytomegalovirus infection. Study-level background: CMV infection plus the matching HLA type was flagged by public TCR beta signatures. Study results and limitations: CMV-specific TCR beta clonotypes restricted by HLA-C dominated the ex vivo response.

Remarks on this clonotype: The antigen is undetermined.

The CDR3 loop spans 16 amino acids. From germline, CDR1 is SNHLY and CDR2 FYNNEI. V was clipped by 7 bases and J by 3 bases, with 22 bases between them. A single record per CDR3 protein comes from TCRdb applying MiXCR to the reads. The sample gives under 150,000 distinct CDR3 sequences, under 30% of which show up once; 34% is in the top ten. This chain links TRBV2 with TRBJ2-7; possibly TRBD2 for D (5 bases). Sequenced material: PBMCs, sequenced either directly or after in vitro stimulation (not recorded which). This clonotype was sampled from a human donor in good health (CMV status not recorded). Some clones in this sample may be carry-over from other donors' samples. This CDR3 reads CASTPPSLRVRYEQYV. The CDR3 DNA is TGTGCCAGCACCCCCCCTTCCCTGAGGGTCCGCTACGAGCAGTACGTC.